Below, 27 T cell receptor beta chains from the same sample are listed, as sequenced in a study of T-cell memory formation after mild COVID-19. TCRdb used MiXCR to reprocess the 5' RACE reads, holding one entry per CDR3 protein. The sample has hundreds of thousands of distinct CDR3 sequences, about 13% seen once. Specimen: PBMCs or a T cell subset sorted from them (not recorded which). The receptors were sampled from a man between 18 and 29 years old who had mild COVID-19 (a few samples of this study predate the infection). Cell type and time point are not known.

The chain has TRBV6-1 and TRBJ2-7, with TRBD2 matching over 8 bases. CDR1 is MNHNS and CDR2 is SASEGT in the germline V gene. With V trimmed by 1 base and J by 6 bases, 8 bases remained unmatched. This CDR3 region has 15 residues. CDR3 sequence: CASSEVGGGSSEQYF. CDR3 in DNA: TGTGCCAGCAGTGAAGTAGGCGGGGGGTCCAGCGAGCAGTACTTC.

This clonotype showed up just a few times. The chain combines TRBV5-1 with TRBJ2-3; 8 nucleotides agree with TRBD2. This CDR3 comprises 14 residues. With V trimmed by 4 bases and J by 4 bases, 5 bases remained unmatched. Germline loops: CDR1 SGHRS, CDR2 YFSETQ. The CDR3 DNA reads as TGCGCCAGCAGCCCGGGACTAGAGGCAGATACGCAGTATTTT. Translation gives CASSPGLEADTQYF.

The CDR3 here is CASSPDRGRINYGYTF. The CDR3 DNA is TGTGCCAGCAGCCCTGACAGGGGGCGAATTAACTATGGCTACACCTTC. The chain is built from TRBV7-2 and TRBJ1-2; 10 positions agree with TRBD1. There are 16 residues in the CDR3. Germline values: CDR1 SGHTA, CDR2 FQGNSA. The ends lost 5 bases at V and 1 base at J; junction bases unmatched: 7.

This clonotype was recorded a few times. This chain links TRBV27 with TRBJ2-5, with D perhaps matching TRBD2 (5 bases). V shed 6 bases and J shed 5 bases, with 16 bases lying between them. This CDR3 is 14 amino acids long. Germline V lookup: CDR1 MNHEY, CDR2 SMNVEV (reference sequence). The CDR3 sequence: CASRGGPGVETQYF. The CDR3 coding sequence is TGTGCCAGCAGGGGCGGGCCGGGTGTGGAGACCCAGTACTTC.

This clonotype was seen only a few times. This chain uses TRBV4-1 with TRBJ1-1, with a possible D match to TRBD1 (6 bases). In germline, CDR1 is MGHRA, CDR2 YSYEKL. Trimming took off 8 bases at V and 0 bases at J, with 13 bases between the two ends. CDR3 size: 14 residues. The CDR3 loop reads CASSSGVMNTEAFF. The CDR3, as DNA: TGCGCCAGCTCCTCAGGGGTGATGAACACTGAAGCTTTCTTT.

Here the CDR3 DNA reads TGCGCCAGCAGTTATTTCCAGGGAGATACAGATACGCAGTATTTT. Translation gives CASSYFQGDTDTQYF. The chain uses TRBV5-1 and TRBJ2-3; tentatively, D is TRBD1 or TRBD2 (5 bases each). The CDR3 runs 15 residues. Germline CDR1 is SGHRS and CDR2 is YFSETQ. Trimming removed 5 bases at V and 3 bases at J, with 16 bases between. The full variable domain, its missing parts supplied by reference TRBV5-1 and TRBJ2-3, is KAGVTQTPRYLIKTRGQQVTLSCSPISGHRSVSWYQQTPGQGLQFLFEYFSETQRNKGNFPGRFSGRQFSNSRSEMNVSTLELGDSALYLCASSYFQGDTDTQYFGPGTRLTVL.

The chain joins TRBV11-2 to TRBJ1-1; the D gene is possibly TRBD1 (5 bases). The V and J ends lost 4 bases and 3 bases respectively, with 18 bases between them. CDR3 length equals 16 residues. Germline CDR1 SGHAT, CDR2 FQNNGV. CDR3 bases: TGTGCCAGCAGCTACCCGGGACGCCGAGAGGACACTGAAGCTTTCTTT. This translates into CASSYPGRREDTEAFF.

The J gene is TRBJ2-7, the V gene TRBV6-4; D is possibly TRBD1 (6 bases). In germline, CDR1 is MRHNA, CDR2 SNTAGT. The V end was cut by 0 bases, the J end by 5 bases, with 17 bases between. This CDR3 region has 16 residues. DNA for the CDR3: TGTGCCAGCAGTGACTCGATAAGTCAGGGGATACACGAGCAGTACTTC. It specifies CASSDSISQGIHEQYF.

This clonotype was seen only a few times. This chain joins TRBV2 and TRBJ1-2; D remains ambiguous. Per germline, CDR1 SNHLY and CDR2 FYNNEI. This CDR3 is 14 amino acids long. V lost 1 base and J lost 0, with 6 bases in between. The CDR3 bases are TGTGCCAGCAGTGAAGGCAAAGCTAACTATGGCTACACCTTC. Translation: CASSEGKANYGYTF.

There are a few counts of this clonotype. The chain joins TRBV5-6 to TRBJ2-5; D ambiguous. Germline CDR1 SGHDT, CDR2 YYEEEE. The CDR3 spans 13 residues. Deletions cut 0 bases from V and 4 bases from J, with 7 bases between. The CDR3 DNA sequence: TGTGCCAGCAGCTTGGCCTGGGGAGAGACCCAGTACTTC. Protein product: CASSLAWGETQYF.

CDR3 sequence: CASSPRTTLARYTF. CDR3 coding DNA: TGTGCCAGCAGTCCGAGGACAACCCTCGCACGCTACACCTTC. The gene calls are TRBV27 and TRBJ1-2; tentative D call: TRBD1 (5 bases). The ends were cut back, 5 bases at V and 9 bases at J, with 19 bases in the middle. Germline CDR1 and CDR2: MNHEY and SMNVEV (reference sequence). The CDR3 covers 14 residues.

In its sample, this clonotype was seen a few times. This sequence joins TRBV29-1 and TRBJ2-7; possible D gene TRBD2, 6 bases. Germline V gene sequence: CDR1 SQVTM, CDR2 ANQGSEA. This CDR3 has 12 residues. Deletions cut 4 bases from V and 7 bases from J, with 14 bases between. CDR3 DNA sequence: TGCAGCGTTGCCCTGACTAGTCCAGAGCAGTACTTC. Amino acid sequence: CSVALTSPEQYF.

V is TRBV5-1 and J is TRBJ1-6; TRBD1 might be the D (5 bases). Between the trimmed V and J ends, which lost 2 bases and 7 bases, there was a span of 16 bases. The CDR3 is 16 amino acids. Looked up from germline, CDR1 is SGHRS and CDR2 is YFSETQ. In DNA form, the CDR3 reads TGCGCCAGCAGCTTACAAGGATTGGGGCGCAATTCACCCCTCCACTTT. Translating it yields CASSLQGLGRNSPLHF.

This clonotype came up a few times. The J gene is TRBJ2-2, the V gene TRBV5-1, with D perhaps TRBD1 or TRBD2 (5 bases each). CDR1 and CDR2 from the germline V gene are SGHRS and YFSETQ. This CDR3 contains 15 residues. The ends were cut back, 4 bases at V and 4 bases at J, with 14 bases in the middle. DNA for the CDR3: TGCGCCAGCAGCGAGGGACCCGAGGGCACCGGGGAGCTGTTTTTT. This gives the protein CASSEGPEGTGELFF. Looking up the rest from reference TRBV5-1 and TRBJ2-2 gives the full variable domain: KAGVTQTPRYLIKTRGQQVTLSCSPISGHRSVSWYQQTPGQGLQFLFEYFSETQRNKGNFPGRFSGRQFSNSRSEMNVSTLELGDSALYLCASSEGPEGTGELFFGEGSRLTVL.

In this sample, this clonotype turned up a few times. The chain employs TRBV4-2 and TRBJ2-5, with 12 bases matching TRBD2. CDR1 is LGHNA and CDR2 is YNFKEQ in the germline V gene. J was trimmed by 2 bases and V by 5 bases; bases with no gene match: 6. There are 16 residues in the CDR3. This chain's CDR3 is CASSFLAGGHQETQYF. CDR3 nucleotides: TGTGCCAGCAGCTTTCTAGCGGGGGGGCATCAAGAGACCCAGTACTTC.

This clonotype has a count of ten or more. The chain couples TRBV12-3 or TRBV12-4 to TRBJ2-3; D uncertain. This CDR3 is 15 amino acids long. Trimming stripped 3 bases from V and 2 bases from J, with 12 bases between. DNA for the CDR3: TGTGCCAGCAGTTTCTCGTCGGCACACACAGATACGCAGTATTTT. Amino acids: CASSFSSAHTDTQYF.

This chain joins TRBV20-1 and TRBJ1-1; D might be TRBD1 (6 bases). Germline V CDR1 and CDR2: DFQATT, SNEGSKA (reference sequence). The V end lost 6 bases, the J end lost 4 bases, and 24 bases lay between the germline ends. The CDR3 loop spans 16 amino acids. The CDR3 DNA follows: TGCAGTGCCAAGGGCGGATCTTCATCAGGGGTCACTGAAGCTTTCTTT. It translates to CSAKGGSSSGVTEAFF.

The rearrangement links TRBV5-1 to TRBJ1-1; TRBD1 might be the D (5 bases). Germline CDR1 SGHRS, CDR2 YFSETQ. Trimming shortened V by 3 bases and J by 5 bases, and 17 bases separated the two germline ends. The CDR3 runs to 15 residues. The CDR3 spells CASSWDGMRATEAFF. Written as DNA, the CDR3 is TGCGCCAGCAGCTGGGACGGGATGAGGGCTACTGAAGCTTTCTTT.

This clonotype was seen more than once but under ten times. The genes are TRBV10-1 and TRBJ2-7; tentative D call: TRBD2 (7 bases). The V end lost 3 bases, the J end lost 5 bases, and 14 bases lay between the germline ends. Germline values: CDR1 WNHNN, CDR2 SYGVQD (reference sequence). There are 14 residues in the CDR3. Here the CDR3 reads CASSERRGPHEQYF. The CDR3 DNA follows: TGCGCCAGCAGTGAAAGGCGGGGGCCCCACGAGCAGTACTTC.

In its sample, this clonotype was seen a few times. This chain links TRBV18 with TRBJ2-7; no definite D call. The CDR3 is 15 residues long. Trimming took 6 bases from V and 0 from J, leaving 15 bases between them. Per germline, CDR1 KGHSH and CDR2 LQKENI. The CDR3 reads CASSPRGRSSYEQYF. DNA for the CDR3: TGTGCCAGCTCCCCCCGTGGCCGAAGCTCCTACGAGCAGTACTTC.

The chain recombines TRBV6-4 with TRBJ2-3, with 8 positions matching TRBD1. This CDR3 spans 15 amino acids. Germline V gene sequence: CDR1 MRHNA, CDR2 SNTAGT. Trimming at V came to 4 bases and at J to 2 bases, leaving 5 bases not matched to a gene. CDR3 DNA sequence: TGTGCCAGCAGTGCCTCGACAGGGGCCACAGATACGCAGTATTTT. Amino acids: CASSASTGATDTQYF.

This clonotype was seen more than once but under ten times. The chain uses TRBV4-3 and TRBJ2-6; no reliable D call. V was pared by 0 bases and J by 1 base, with 7 bases between. CDR1 and CDR2 (germline): LGHNA, YSLEER. CDR3 length: 16 amino acids. CDR3 DNA: TGCGCCAGCAGCCAAGAGATACGGTCTGGGGCCAACGTCCTGACTTTC. It translates to CASSQEIRSGANVLTF.

The chain carries TRBV6-6 and TRBJ1-5; D is uncertain. The ends were cut back, 7 bases at V and 5 bases at J, with 12 bases in the middle. The CDR3 sequence is 13 residues long. The germline CDR1 and CDR2 sequences are MNHNY and SVGAGI (reference sequence). In nucleotides, the CDR3 is TGTGCCAGCAAATCGGGGTTATATCAGCCCCAGCATTTT. Translation gives CASKSGLYQPQHF.

In its sample, this clonotype was seen once. This sequence joins TRBV18 and TRBJ1-1, with 7 bases matching TRBD1. CDR1 KGHSH and CDR2 LQKENI come from the germline V gene. The CDR3 covers 15 residues. The ends lost 2 bases at V and 1 base at J; junction bases unmatched: 4. CDR3 DNA sequence: TGTGCCAGCTCACCAGCGGGACAGTCGAACACTGAAGCTTTCTTT. This codes for CASSPAGQSNTEAFF.

The chain recombines TRBV7-3 with TRBJ2-2, with 9 bases fitting TRBD2. The CDR3 covers 15 residues. Germline V gene sequence: CDR1 SGHTA, CDR2 FQGTGA. The V gene end was trimmed by 5 bases and the J gene end by 5 bases; junction bases not matched to a gene: 6. CDR3 nucleotide sequence: TGTGCCAGCAGCCACGCGGGGGGGCGGACCGGGGAGCTGTTTTTT. This encodes CASSHAGGRTGELFF.

This clonotype turned up a few times. The chain is built from TRBV28 and TRBJ2-3; D is unclear. The CDR3 covers 16 residues. Germline CDR1 is MDHEN and CDR2 is SYDVKM. V was trimmed by 5 bases and J by 0 bases, leaving 15 bases between them. In DNA form, the CDR3 reads TGTGCCAGCAGTCCCGGCCGACGAGTTAGCACAGATACGCAGTATTTT. This gives the protein CASSPGRRVSTDTQYF.

This clonotype has only a few counts. Here the CDR3 reads CASSLGTGEQYF. The CDR3 DNA is TGTGCCAGCAGTTTAGGGACAGGCGAGCAGTACTTC. The rearrangement uses TRBV27 and TRBJ2-7; the match to TRBD1 covers 8 bases. The V gene's germline CDR1 is MNHEY and CDR2 SMNVEV (reference sequence). Trimming cost V 2 bases and J 6 bases; bases outside gene matches: 0. This CDR3 is built from 12 residues.